This entry features one TCR beta chain sequence. The sample originates from a study of blood T cell repertoires in COVID-19. Study-wide background: From the United States, Italy and Spain came samples of acute and convalescent COVID-19. T cells, B-cell-depleted T cells, or PBMCs supplied cDNA or gDNA.

In the original analysis: Scientists estimated how many nucleated cells there were by amplifying reference gene primers. Data came from immunoSEQ multiplex PCR; TCRdb stores just in-frame clones and leaves some out. V and J calls and clone size are copied from that table; D and trimming were computed from the DNA. The data show 80,000 or so clones, with around 90% seen just once and about 2.3% held by the top ten. Germline V gene sequence: CDR1 SGHVS, CDR2 FNYEAQ. Trimming removed 1 base from V and 8 bases from J, with 15 bases in between. The CDR3 is 15 residues long. This receptor was taken from a man aged 50 to 60 with acute or convalescent COVID-19. The genes are TRBV7-6 and TRBJ1-5, with D perhaps TRBD1 (5 bases). The specimen sequenced was peripheral blood. In DNA, the CDR3 is TGTGCCAGCAGCTTAGAGGCGGGGGGTGACGAGCCCCAGCATTTT. Amino acid sequence: CASSLEAGGDEPQHF.